This paragraph reports one T cell receptor beta chain. Only a few counts were recorded for this clone. Its recognized antigen is unknown. The record has no base qualities; no much larger clone is one base away. The cohort comprised several hundred healthy bone marrow donors. Cohort members were all nominally healthy when sampled, although unrecorded immune exposures were likely present. The donor was CMV seronegative and belonged to the group of 350 to 400 seronegative cohort members. Each donor provided a peripheral blood sample, and peripheral blood mononuclear cells were used for TCR beta sequencing. Genomic DNA extraction from the blood cell samples was performed with the Qiagen DNeasy Blood Extraction Kit. Receptor amplification or capture employed the immunoSEQ multiplex PCR assay. The multiplex PCR relied on a mix of 60 forward primers for TCR Vbeta segments and 13 reverse primers for TCR Jbeta segments. The CDR3 region of rearranged TCR beta genes was amplified from genomic DNA with a multiplex PCR assay. The Illumina HiSeq System was used to sequence the amplified TCR beta libraries as 87-base-pair reads. In the authors' own workflow: A later analysis tallied roughly 80 million unique TCR beta chains across the approximately 670 repertoires, and around 12 million of those chains were shared by two or more donors. To remove PCR and sequencing errors, raw reads were error-corrected and collapsed into unique sequences using a nearest-neighbor algorithm that merged closely related sequences. To assign V, D and J gene segments, CDR3 sequences were aligned to IMGT reference sequences. For a sequence to be retained, a match of at least six nucleotides to both a V gene segment and a J gene segment was required. Rearrangements were classified as productive when the CDR3 lacked stop codons and remained in frame with V and J, and all other rearrangements were classified as non-productive. Following IMGT convention, CDR3 was defined as the stretch from the second conserved V-encoded cysteine up to the conserved J-encoded phenylalanine. In an earlier analysis of around 600 of the donors, sequences lacking an unambiguous match to a single V gene segment were excluded. In an earlier analysis of 450 to 750 of the donors, a V segment was called functional when productive rearrangements were above 56.7%, and segregating when the standard deviation between donors exceeded 5%. To diagnose cytomegalovirus status from the catalog of TCR beta chain sequences, a statistical classification framework was built. In a later analysis, TCR nucleotide sequences were compared against IMGT/GENE-DB human TR gene sequences so that V and J genes could be assigned. The TCRdist pipeline was used in a later analysis to assign CDR3 sequences and most-parsimonious VDJ recombination scenarios. In a later analysis, each TCR beta chain was defined by its CDR3 amino acid sequence together with its V-gene family, and reads without a unique V-gene family were excluded. A later analysis removed 450 to 600 highly shared, low-generation-probability nucleotide sequences to deal with suspected cross-contamination and a sequencing artifact. In a later analysis, a clonal expansion index was calculated for each public chain from normalized within-repertoire ranks of inferred template counts. Generation probabilities in a later analysis came from a VDJ recombination model fitted to out-of-frame rearrangements, and those results were checked against IGoR. In a later analysis, TCR-TCR, TCR-HLA and TCR-CMV co-occurrence was scored with hypergeometric tests, and a repertoire-size bias correction was applied to TCR pairs. To estimate false discovery rates, a later analysis permuted the HLA or CMV assignments 20 times. A later analysis grouped co-occurring TCRs with DBSCAN, adding TCRdist sequence similarity when clustering within HLA-allele-positive subsets. Co-occurrence clustering excluded repertoires with fewer than 30,000 or more than 120,000 public chains, plus five with anomalous nucleotide sharing. TCRdb carries this immuneACCESS record with in-frame sequences only. Its versions omit some clonotypes, under half of them owing to an unresolved V gene in the studies checked, with the rest unexplained. The D gene and trimming were derived from the DNA, and the V and J assignments and clone size from that table. Here the sample has about 130,000 clones; around 77% occur a single time. The ten largest clonotypes hold about 1.7% of the sample.

The data stem from a study of cytomegalovirus exposure and HLA in healthy donors (dated by TCRdb to the late 2010s). For context, the study as a whole: An earlier analysis of several hundred of the donors reported 276 Gb of sequence data and 90 million to 120 million unique TCR beta sequences obtained from some 200 million T cells. High-throughput TCR immunosequencing, statistical association of individual TCRs with disease status, and machine learning were combined to predict cytomegalovirus infection status. A later genetic analysis took genome-wide SNP genotypes for about three fifths of the roughly 670 donors and used that subset as a discovery cohort. HLA typing covered class I and class II loci at four-digit resolution. Rather than using new phenotypic data, the later analysis identified candidate immune exposures from TCR beta sequences and from how often those sequences occurred across donors. Approximately 300 gigabases of sequencing data and around 85 million unique TCR sequences made up an early release that covered over 550 HLA-typed donors. Using immunosequencing, the study profiled T cell repertoires from 666 subjects and related those repertoires to cytomegalovirus serostatus. To study patterns of TCR occurrence, a later analysis re-analyzed previously published TCR beta repertoires from hundreds of donors and added high-resolution HLA genotyping. The aim of the study was to test whether cataloging public T cell receptors could identify signatures of past pathogen exposure. Donor age, sex, ethnicity and CMV serostatus were compiled alongside the repertoire data. The number of donors typed differed by locus, with 629-630 for A, B, C, DRB1 and DQB1, approximately 500 for DQA1, nearly 610 for DPA1, and around 430 for DPB1. About five DR-DQ haplotypes were treated as single units for association and clustering because of strong linkage in the cohort. Among the 398 genotyped donors, around 81% belonged to the genetic ancestry cluster associated with self-reported Caucasian donors. In an earlier analysis of roughly 600 of the donors, high-throughput TCR beta sequencing was used to judge whether each TCR beta V gene segment behaved as functional or pseudogenic. Every repertoire in the discovery cohort had been generated on one and the same sequencing platform. Across around 400 genotyped donors of the cohort, an average of approximately 240,000 unique TCR beta nucleotide sequences per donor were sequenced, and 15% to 20% of those sequences were non-productive. Besides the first cohort of around 670 subjects, a separate validation cohort made up of 95 to 150 different subjects was used. Broad study findings and their caveats: The cohort was sequenced for TCR beta chains only, and without alpha or paired-chain data the features that could be detected were limited. Broadly in line with IMGT annotations, most TCR beta V segments showed up in productive rearrangements about 87% or about 30% of the time in an earlier analysis of about 500 of the donors. In a later analysis, around 17,000 TCR beta sequences were associated with specific HLA alleles at a false discovery rate of 0.05. Assigning TCR associations to individual alleles was difficult when HLA alleles, especially DR and DQ, strongly co-occurred. The study listed 150 to 200 TCR beta chains as associated with cytomegalovirus. Immune exposure information for the cohort was limited to CMV serostatus. A later genetic analysis reported fewer N-insertions in productive TCRs among donors in an Asian-associated ancestry cluster than the roughly 700-donor mean. In a later analysis, the rate of TCR association differed among HLA loci, with DRB1 alleles having the most associated TCRs and HLA-C alleles having the fewest. According to the authors, the approach could potentially be generalized to other disease states and immunological phenotypes. Most TCR sequences were observed very rarely across donors, whereas some public TCRs were present in many individuals. Linkage disequilibrium might explain the correlated functional status among segregating V segments, but an unknown experimental factor could not be excluded. Because counts were too low, some 17 rarely observed V segments, including chromosome 9 orphons, were excluded from the earlier analysis of 587 of the donors. Because HLA typing was unavailable for some donors at each locus, only the typed subset was used in association tests. According to a later analysis, most CMV-associated TCR beta chains appeared to be HLA-restricted, and the HLA associations seemed to be driven largely by CMV exposure. An association between a missense DCLRE1C variant and V-gene and J-gene trimming of TCR beta chains was found in a later genetic analysis and replicated in an independent cohort. A group of highly shared sequence variants was considered likely to be a technical artifact of the sequencing pipeline. A later analysis found that HLA-associated TCR beta chains were more clonally expanded and had lower generation probabilities than equally common non-associated chains. The presence/absence analyses assumed that sequencing depth was roughly uniform across donors, and that assumption may not be true. In vitro tests confirmed that a few of the cytomegalovirus-associated TCR beta chains recognize cytomegalovirus antigens. The 87-base-pair reads could not distinguish some IMGT-functional V segments, including TRBV6-2 and TRBV6-3, so those segments were excluded. In a later analysis, several top co-occurrence clusters were reported to appear linked to parvovirus B19, influenza, CMV and Epstein-Barr virus. In both the original and validation cohorts, the classifier was reported to diagnose cytomegalovirus status with high specificity and sensitivity. A further reported finding was that TCR beta sequences accurately predicted the HLA-A and HLA-B alleles for most subjects in the first cohort.

V is trimmed back by 3 bases and J by 7 bases, and the junction contains 6 bases that no gene match accounts for. Per the germline V gene, SGHVS is the CDR1 and FQNEAQ is the CDR2. Its CDR3 holds 16 amino acids, cysteine through phenylalanine. Only the CDR3 DNA stays, 48 bases, in frame from base 1. The sequence derives from a woman in her forties or fifties in good health and CMV-seronegative. The sample taken for sequencing was PBMCs. The rearrangement joined TRBV7-8 to TRBJ2-2, and 12 bases in between align with TRBD1. The bases are TGTGCCAGCAGCTTTCGGGGACAGGGGGCCGACGGGGAGCTGTTTTTT. It encodes CASSFRGQGADGELFF.